This T cell receptor beta chain originates from a study of T-cell memory formation after mild COVID-19. TCRdb recomputed calls from the 5' RACE reads with MiXCR, one row per CDR3 protein. Of hundreds of thousands of distinct CDR3 sequences in the sample, about 20% were seen once. V was clipped by 0 bases and J by 4 bases, with 11 bases between them. The CDR3 runs to 15 residues. The germline CDR1 and CDR2 sequences are SGHAT and FQNNGV. Specimen: PBMCs or a T cell subset sorted from them (not recorded which). The sequence came from an adult woman who had mild COVID-19 (a few samples of this study predate the infection). Cell type and time point are not known. J is TRBJ2-3 and V is TRBV11-2; no firm D call. The CDR3 coding sequence is TGTGCCAGCAGCTTAGAGGTCGTCGGTTCAGATACGCAGTATTTT. This codes for CASSLEVVGSDTQYF.